This T cell receptor beta chain appears in the sequencing data of a study of cytomegalovirus exposure and HLA in healthy donors. Study-level results: Presence/absence analyses assumed roughly uniform sequencing depth across donors.

CDR3 size: 15 residues. Between the trimmed V and J ends, which lost 2 bases and 1 base, there was a span of 9 bases. The V gene's germline CDR1 is SGHDT and CDR2 YYEEEE. PCR employed 60 Vbeta and 13 Jbeta primers. Authors' methods: Later reanalysis found approximately 80 million unique TCR beta chains, about 10 million of them shared. Generated by immunoSEQ multiplex PCR, the TCRdb table keeps only in-frame clones and is missing some. V and J calls and clone size are given by that table; D and trimming were obtained from the DNA. Of fewer than 200,000 clones listed, more than 65% are singletons. Notes on this clone: Its antigen is not known.

The chain uses TRBV5-6 and TRBJ2-2, with D uncertain. The clonotype was recovered from a male donor in good health and CMV-seronegative. Source material: PBMCs. CDR3 DNA sequence: TGTGCCAGCAGCTTATTATTACAGAACACCGGGGAGCTGTTTTTT. Its protein product is CASSLLLQNTGELFF.